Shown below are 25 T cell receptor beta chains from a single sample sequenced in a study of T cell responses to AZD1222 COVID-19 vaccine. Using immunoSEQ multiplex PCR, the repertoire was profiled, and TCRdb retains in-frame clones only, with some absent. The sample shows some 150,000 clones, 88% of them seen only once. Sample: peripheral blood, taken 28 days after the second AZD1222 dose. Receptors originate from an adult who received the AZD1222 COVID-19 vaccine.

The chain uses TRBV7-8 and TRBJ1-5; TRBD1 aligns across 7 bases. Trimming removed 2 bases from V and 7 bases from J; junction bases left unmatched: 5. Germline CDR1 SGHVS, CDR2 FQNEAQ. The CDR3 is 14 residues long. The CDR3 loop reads CASSLRQGWQPQHF. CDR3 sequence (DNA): TGTGCCAGCAGCTTACGACAGGGCTGGCAGCCCCAGCATTTT.

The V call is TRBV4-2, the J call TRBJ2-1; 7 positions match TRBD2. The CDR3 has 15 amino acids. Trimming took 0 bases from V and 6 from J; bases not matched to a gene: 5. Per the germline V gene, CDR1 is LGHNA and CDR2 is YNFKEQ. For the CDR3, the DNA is TGTGCCAGCAGCCAAGATCTGGGGGGGATCAATGAGCAGTTCTTC. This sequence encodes CASSQDLGGINEQFF.

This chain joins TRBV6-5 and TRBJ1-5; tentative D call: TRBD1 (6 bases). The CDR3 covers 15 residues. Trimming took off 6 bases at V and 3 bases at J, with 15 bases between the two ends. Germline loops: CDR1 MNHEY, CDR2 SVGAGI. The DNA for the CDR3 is TGTGCCAGCAGCCCCATGGACAGTTTCAATCAGCCCCAGCATTTT. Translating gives CASSPMDSFNQPQHF.

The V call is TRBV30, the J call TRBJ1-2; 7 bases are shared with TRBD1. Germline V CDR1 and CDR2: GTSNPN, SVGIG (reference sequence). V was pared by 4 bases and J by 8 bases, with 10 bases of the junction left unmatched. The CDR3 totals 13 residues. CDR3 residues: CAWNTGDEWGYTF. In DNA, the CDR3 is TGTGCCTGGAATACAGGGGATGAGTGGGGCTACACCTTC.

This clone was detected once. CDR3 in DNA: TGTGCCAGCGGGCGAGCTATGGGTGCCTACGAGCAGTACTTC. This translates into CASGRAMGAYEQYF. The chain carries TRBV6-5 and TRBJ2-7; D remains ambiguous. From germline, CDR1 is MNHEY and CDR2 SVGAGI. Trimming took 8 bases from V and 2 from J, leaving 16 bases between them. CDR3 length: 14 amino acids.

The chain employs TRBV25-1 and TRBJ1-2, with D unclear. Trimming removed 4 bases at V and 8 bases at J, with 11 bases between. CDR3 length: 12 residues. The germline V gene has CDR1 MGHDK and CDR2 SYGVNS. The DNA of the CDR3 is TGTGCCAGCAGTGCGCGAGTAGGGGGCTACACCTTC. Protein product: CASSARVGGYTF.

The CDR3 loop is CASSQDKAYGYTF. Here the CDR3 DNA reads TGTGCCAGCAGCCAAGATAAGGCCTATGGCTACACCTTC. The gene calls are TRBV4-2 and TRBJ1-2; D is unresolved. Trimming left V 0 bases short and J 4 bases short, with 6 bases between. Germline V gives CDR1 LGHNA, CDR2 YNFKEQ. The CDR3 length is 13 residues.

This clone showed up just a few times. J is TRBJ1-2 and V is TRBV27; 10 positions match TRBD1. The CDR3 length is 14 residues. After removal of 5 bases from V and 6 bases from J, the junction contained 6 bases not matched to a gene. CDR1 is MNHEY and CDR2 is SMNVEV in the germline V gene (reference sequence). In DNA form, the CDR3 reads TGTGCCAGCAGTGGACAGGGGGGGATTAATGGCTACACCTTC. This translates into CASSGQGGINGYTF.

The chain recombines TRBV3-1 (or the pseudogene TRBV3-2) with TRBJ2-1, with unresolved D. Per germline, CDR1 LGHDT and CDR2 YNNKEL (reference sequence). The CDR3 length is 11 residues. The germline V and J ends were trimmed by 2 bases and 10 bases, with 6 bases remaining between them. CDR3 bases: TGTGCCAGCAGCCAAACAGAAGAGCAGTTCTTC. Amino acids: CASSQTEEQFF.

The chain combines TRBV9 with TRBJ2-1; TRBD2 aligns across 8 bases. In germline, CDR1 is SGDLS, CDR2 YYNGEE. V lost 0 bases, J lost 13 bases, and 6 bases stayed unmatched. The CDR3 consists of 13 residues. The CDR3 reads CASSVVPGGEQFF. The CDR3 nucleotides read TGTGCCAGCAGCGTAGTCCCGGGGGGGGAACAGTTCTTC.

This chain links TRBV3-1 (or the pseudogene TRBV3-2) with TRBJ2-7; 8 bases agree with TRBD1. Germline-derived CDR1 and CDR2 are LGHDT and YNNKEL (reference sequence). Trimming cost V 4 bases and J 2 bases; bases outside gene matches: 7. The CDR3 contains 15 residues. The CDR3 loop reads CASSLSGQGTYEQYF. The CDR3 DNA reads TGTGCCAGCAGCCTCAGCGGACAGGGTACCTACGAGCAGTACTTC.

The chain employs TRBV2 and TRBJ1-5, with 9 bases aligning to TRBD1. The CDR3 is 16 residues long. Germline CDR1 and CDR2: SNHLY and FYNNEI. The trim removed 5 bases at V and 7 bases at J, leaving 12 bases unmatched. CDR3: CASSKRPGTGLQPQHF. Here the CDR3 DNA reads TGTGCCAGCAGTAAGAGACCCGGGACAGGGCTGCAGCCCCAGCATTTT.

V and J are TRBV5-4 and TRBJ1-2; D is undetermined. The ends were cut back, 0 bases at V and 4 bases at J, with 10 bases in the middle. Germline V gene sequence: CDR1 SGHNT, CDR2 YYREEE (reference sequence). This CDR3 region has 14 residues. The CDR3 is CASSLGASPYGYTF. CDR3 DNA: TGTGCCAGCAGCTTGGGGGCCTCTCCCTATGGCTACACCTTC. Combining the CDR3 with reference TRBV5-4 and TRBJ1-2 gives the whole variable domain ETGVTQSPTHLIKTRGQQVTLRCSSQSGHNTVSWYQQALGQGPQFIFQYYREEENGRGNFPPRFSGLQFPNYSSELNVNALELDDSALYLCASSLGASPYGYTFGSGTRLTVV.

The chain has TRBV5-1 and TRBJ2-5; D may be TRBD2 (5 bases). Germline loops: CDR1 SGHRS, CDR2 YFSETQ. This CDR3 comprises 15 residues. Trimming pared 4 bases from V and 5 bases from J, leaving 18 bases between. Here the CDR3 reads CASSPDQLVSETQYF. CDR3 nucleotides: TGCGCCAGCAGCCCGGATCAACTAGTATCGGAGACCCAGTACTTC.

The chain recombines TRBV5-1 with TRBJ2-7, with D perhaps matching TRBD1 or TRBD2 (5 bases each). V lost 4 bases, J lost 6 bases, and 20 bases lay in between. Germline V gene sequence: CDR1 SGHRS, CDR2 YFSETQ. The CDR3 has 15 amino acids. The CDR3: CASSHTITGGGEQYF. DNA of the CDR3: TGCGCCAGCAGCCACACAATAACAGGAGGAGGCGAGCAGTACTTC. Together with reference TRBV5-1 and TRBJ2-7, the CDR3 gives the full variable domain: KAGVTQTPRYLIKTRGQQVTLSCSPISGHRSVSWYQQTPGQGLQFLFEYFSETQRNKGNFPGRFSGRQFSNSRSEMNVSTLELGDSALYLCASSHTITGGGEQYFGPGTRLTVT.

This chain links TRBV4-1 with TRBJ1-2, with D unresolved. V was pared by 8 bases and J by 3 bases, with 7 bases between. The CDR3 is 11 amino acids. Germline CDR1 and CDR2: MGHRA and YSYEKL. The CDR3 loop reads CASRGHYGYTF. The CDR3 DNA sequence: TGCGCCAGCCGAGGACACTATGGCTACACCTTC.

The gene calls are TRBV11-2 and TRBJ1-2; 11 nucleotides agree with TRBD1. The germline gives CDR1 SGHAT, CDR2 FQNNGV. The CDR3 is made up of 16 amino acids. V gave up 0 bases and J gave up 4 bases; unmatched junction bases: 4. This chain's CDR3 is CASSLDRDRGFYGYTF. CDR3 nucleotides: TGTGCCAGCAGCTTAGATCGGGACAGGGGGTTCTATGGCTACACCTTC.

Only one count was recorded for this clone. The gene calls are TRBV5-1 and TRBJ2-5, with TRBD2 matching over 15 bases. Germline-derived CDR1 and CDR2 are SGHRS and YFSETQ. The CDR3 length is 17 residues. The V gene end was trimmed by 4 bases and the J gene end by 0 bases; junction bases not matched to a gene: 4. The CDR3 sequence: CASSAGLAGGYQETQYF. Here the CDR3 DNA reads TGCGCCAGCAGCGCCGGACTAGCGGGGGGGTACCAAGAGACCCAGTACTTC. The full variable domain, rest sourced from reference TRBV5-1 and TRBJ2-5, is KAGVTQTPRYLIKTRGQQVTLSCSPISGHRSVSWYQQTPGQGLQFLFEYFSETQRNKGNFPGRFSGRQFSNSRSEMNVSTLELGDSALYLCASSAGLAGGYQETQYFGPGTRLLVL.

CDR3 in DNA: TGTGCCAGCAGCATGTATTTCCGGGACGGAACCTACGAGCAGTACTTC. Translating gives CASSMYFRDGTYEQYF. The rearrangement joins TRBV7-9 to TRBJ2-7; D is tentatively TRBD1 or TRBD2 (5 bases each). Germline CDR1 SEHNR, CDR2 FQNEAQ (reference sequence). The CDR3 sequence is 16 residues long. Between the trimmed V and J ends, which lost 5 bases and 2 bases, there was a span of 19 bases.

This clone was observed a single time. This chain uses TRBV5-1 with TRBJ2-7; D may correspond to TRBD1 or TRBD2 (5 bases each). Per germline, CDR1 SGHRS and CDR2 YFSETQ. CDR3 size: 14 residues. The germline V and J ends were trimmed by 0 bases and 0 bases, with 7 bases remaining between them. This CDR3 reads CASSLEGSSYEQYF. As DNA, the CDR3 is TGCGCCAGCAGCTTGGAGGGGAGCTCCTACGAGCAGTACTTC.

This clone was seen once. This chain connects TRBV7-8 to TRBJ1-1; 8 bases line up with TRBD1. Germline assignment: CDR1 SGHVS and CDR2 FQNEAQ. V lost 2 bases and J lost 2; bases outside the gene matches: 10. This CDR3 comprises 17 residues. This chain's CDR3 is CASSLSSGGPINTEAFF. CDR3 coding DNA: TGTGCCAGCAGCTTAAGTTCAGGGGGCCCTATTAACACTGAAGCTTTCTTT.

The CDR3 coding sequence is TGCAGCGCCGCCGGGACAACACATGGCACAGATACGCAGTATTTT. Its translation is CSAAGTTHGTDTQYF. V gene TRBV29-1 combines with J gene TRBJ2-3; D may be TRBD1 (6 bases). Germline CDR1 and CDR2: SQVTM and ANQGSEA. V was cut by 7 bases and J by 1 base, with 18 bases left in between. CDR3 length: 15 amino acids.

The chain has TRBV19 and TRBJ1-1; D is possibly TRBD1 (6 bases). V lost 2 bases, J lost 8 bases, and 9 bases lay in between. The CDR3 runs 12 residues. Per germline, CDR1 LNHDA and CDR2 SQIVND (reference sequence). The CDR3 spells CASSINRAEAFF. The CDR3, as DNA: TGTGCCAGTAGTATAAACAGGGCCGAAGCTTTCTTT.

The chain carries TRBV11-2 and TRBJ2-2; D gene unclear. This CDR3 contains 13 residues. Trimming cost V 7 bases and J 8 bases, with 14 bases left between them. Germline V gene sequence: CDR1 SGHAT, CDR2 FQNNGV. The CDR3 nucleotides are TGTGCCAGCAACCCCGGGTCCTGGGGGGAGCTGTTTTTT. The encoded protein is CASNPGSWGELFF.

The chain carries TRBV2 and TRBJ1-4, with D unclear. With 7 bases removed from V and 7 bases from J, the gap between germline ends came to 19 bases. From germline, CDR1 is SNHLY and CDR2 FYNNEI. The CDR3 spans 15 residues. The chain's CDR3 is CASTRNGPGGEKLFF. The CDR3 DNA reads TGTGCCAGCACCAGAAACGGGCCTGGTGGTGAAAAACTGTTTTTT.